This TCR beta chain comes out of a study of T-cell reconstitution after alpha-beta-depleted transplantation in children. Unique molecular identifiers were incorporated into the prepared TCRbeta library. Each CDR3 protein gets one entry after TCRdb re-called the PCR reads with MiXCR. The sample consists of approximately 980,000 distinct CDR3 sequences, around 30% of them appearing once. Trimming removed 2 bases at V and 4 bases at J, with 9 bases between. Germline loops: CDR1 MNHNS, CDR2 SASEGT. CDR3 length: 14 amino acids. This material consisted of PBMCs, mostly from graft donor cells, taken 360 days after TCRalphabeta/CD19-depleted stem cell transplant. The chain employs TRBV6-1 and TRBJ1-5; a weak D match, TRBD1 (6 bases). This sequence originates from a boy less than two years old who had a stem cell transplant for SCID, so the T cells may come from the graft donor. The chain's CDR3 is CASSEQGRNQPQHF. As DNA, the CDR3 is TGTGCCAGCAGTGAACAGGGGAGGAATCAGCCCCAGCATTTT.